This TCR beta chain was sequenced for a study of blood T cell repertoires in COVID-19. The wider study: COVID-19 samples, acute and convalescent, were from the United States, Italy and Spain.

CDR3 length: 16 residues. J was trimmed by 2 bases and V by 6 bases; bases with no gene match: 11. Germline loops: CDR1 LNHDA, CDR2 SQIVND (reference sequence). The age range of participants was about 18 to 95 years, with residence in under 30 US areas. Resolution of symptoms, clearance, or two negative PCRs was present in recovered Cohort 3 donors. In the source study's methods: Counts of nucleated cells, estimated from reference gene primer amplification, were obtained. TCRdb's copy holds only in-frame clones and misses some; the assay was immunoSEQ multiplex PCR. V, J and clone size were drawn from that table, and D and trimming were deduced from the DNA. The sample records nearly 350,000 clones, more than 85% being singletons.

The chain joins TRBV19 to TRBJ2-5, with TRBD1 identical over 8 bases. The sample taken for sequencing was PBMCs or T cells enriched from blood (not recorded which). The sequence was obtained from a woman in her 30s who had recovered from COVID-19. CDR3 in amino acids: CASSLRTGTGQETQYF. The CDR3 DNA is TGTGCCAGTAGCCTGCGCACCGGGACAGGACAAGAGACCCAGTACTTC.